The following is a T cell receptor beta chain sequence with its context. In germline, CDR1 is SGHTA, CDR2 FQGNSA. The length of the CDR3 is 17 residues. The data derive from a study of T cells expressing NK-cell markers. TCRdb reanalyzed the 5' RACE reads, giving one entry per CDR3 protein sequence and no DNA. The table for this sample gives almost 450,000 distinct CDR3 sequences. The TCR was taken from a woman aged 18 to 75 in good health. The chain recombines TRBV7-2 with TRBJ2-1; TCRdb's D call of TRBD2 is untestable without DNA. The source material was blood T cells: a sorted CD56 or NKG2C T cell subset, CD4+ or CD8+ T cells, or bulk PBMC T cells (not recorded which). The CDR3: CASSRIRGLAAYNEQFF.